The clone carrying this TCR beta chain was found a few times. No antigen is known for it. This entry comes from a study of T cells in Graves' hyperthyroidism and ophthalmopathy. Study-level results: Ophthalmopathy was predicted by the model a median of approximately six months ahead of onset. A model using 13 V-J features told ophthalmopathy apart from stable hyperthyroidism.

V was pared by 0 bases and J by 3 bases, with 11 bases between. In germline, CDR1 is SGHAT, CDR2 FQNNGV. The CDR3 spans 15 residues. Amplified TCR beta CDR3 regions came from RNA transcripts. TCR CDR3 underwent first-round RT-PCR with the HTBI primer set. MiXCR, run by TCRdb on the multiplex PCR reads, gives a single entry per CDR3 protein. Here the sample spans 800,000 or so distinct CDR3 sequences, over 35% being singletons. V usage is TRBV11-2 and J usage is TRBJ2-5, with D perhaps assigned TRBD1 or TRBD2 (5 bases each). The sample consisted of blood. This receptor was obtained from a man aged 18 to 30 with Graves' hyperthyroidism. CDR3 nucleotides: TGTGCCAGCAGCTTAGAGACAAGGGGAGAAGAGACCCAGTACTTC. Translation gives CASSLETRGEETQYF.